Below, 2 T cell receptor beta chains from the same sample are listed, as sequenced in a study of blood T cell repertoires in COVID-19. Profiling relied on immunoSEQ multiplex PCR, and the TCRdb table lists in-frame clones only, not all of them. The table includes 360,000 or so clones, about four fifths detected once. The sample consisted of PBMCs or T cells enriched from blood (not recorded which). The source of these receptors is a woman aged 45-60 years who had recovered from COVID-19.

The J gene is TRBJ2-6, the V gene TRBV5-4; perhaps TRBD1 as D (6 bases). Germline loops: CDR1 SGHNT, CDR2 YYREEE (reference sequence). The CDR3 has 16 amino acids. V lost 5 bases to trimming and J lost 2 bases, with 14 bases between them. In nucleotides, the CDR3 is TGTGCCAGCAGGCCAAGGACAGTAACTGGGGCCAACGTCCTGACTTTC. It yields the protein CASRPRTVTGANVLTF.

This rearrangement joins TRBV28 to TRBJ1-2, with TRBD1 matching over 7 bases. Germline trimming cut 5 bases from V and 5 bases from J; bases unmatched to any gene: 11. The CDR3 totals 15 residues. Germline values: CDR1 MDHEN, CDR2 SYDVKM. CDR3 sequence (DNA): TGTGCCAGCAGTCCAAGGACAGGTGTGGGGTATGGCTACACCTTC. Residues: CASSPRTGVGYGYTF.